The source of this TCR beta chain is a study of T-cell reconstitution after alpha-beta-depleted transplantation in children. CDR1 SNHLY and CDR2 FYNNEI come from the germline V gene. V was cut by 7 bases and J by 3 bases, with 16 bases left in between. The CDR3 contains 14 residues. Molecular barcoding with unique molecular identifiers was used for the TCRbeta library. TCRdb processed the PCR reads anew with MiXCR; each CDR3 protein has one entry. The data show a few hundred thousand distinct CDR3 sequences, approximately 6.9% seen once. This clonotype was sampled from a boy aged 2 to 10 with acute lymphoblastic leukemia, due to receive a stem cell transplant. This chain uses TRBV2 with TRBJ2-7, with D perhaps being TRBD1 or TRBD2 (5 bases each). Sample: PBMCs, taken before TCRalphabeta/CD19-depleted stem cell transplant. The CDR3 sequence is CASIPRGVGYEQYF. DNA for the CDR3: TGTGCCAGCATCCCAAGGGGAGTGGGCTACGAGCAGTACTTC. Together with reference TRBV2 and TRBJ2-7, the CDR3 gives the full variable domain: EPEVTQTPSHQVTQMGQEVILRCVPISNHLYFYWYRQILGQKVEFLVSFYNNEISEKSEIFDDQFSVERPDGSNFTLKIRSTKLEDSAMYFCASIPRGVGYEQYFGPGTRLTVT.